Following are 8 T cell receptor beta chains from one sample sequenced in a study of blood T cell repertoires in COVID-19. The method was immunoSEQ multiplex PCR; TCRdb's version includes in-frame clones alone and lacks a portion of them. The data contain 300,000 to 350,000 clones, approximately 85% of them singletons. Sequencing was performed on PBMCs or T cells enriched from blood (not recorded which). The receptors shown here come from a man in his thirties or forties who had recovered from COVID-19.

Here the CDR3 reads CASSYLYAGGSYEQYF. The CDR3 DNA reads TGTGCCAGTAGTTACCTCTACGCAGGGGGCTCCTACGAGCAGTACTTC. The chain carries TRBV19 and TRBJ2-7; TRBD1 aligns across 7 bases. The trim removed 5 bases at V and 0 bases at J, leaving 10 bases unmatched. This CDR3 is 16 amino acids long. Germline values: CDR1 LNHDA, CDR2 SQIVND (reference sequence).

The chain is built from TRBV7-2 and TRBJ2-1; TRBD1 matches at 7 bases. This CDR3 is 14 amino acids long. J gave up 3 bases and V 5 bases, and 4 bases lay outside the gene matches. Per the germline V gene, CDR1 is SGHTA and CDR2 is FQGNSA. DNA for the CDR3: TGTGCCAGCAGCCCAGGGGGTAACTACAATGAGCAGTTCTTC. Translation: CASSPGGNYNEQFF.

The genes are TRBV14 and TRBJ1-5; 10 bases agree with TRBD1. This CDR3 is 15 amino acids long. Germline CDR1 and CDR2: SGHDN and FVKESK. After removal of 3 bases from V and 4 bases from J, the junction contained 3 bases not matched to a gene. CDR3 in DNA: TGTGCCAGCAGCCAGCTGGACAGGGGGAATCAGCCCCAGCATTTT. This codes for CASSQLDRGNQPQHF.

The rearrangement uses TRBV2 and TRBJ1-4, with D possibly being TRBD1 (6 bases). Germline V gene lookup returns CDR1 SNHLY and CDR2 FYNNEI. Trimming removed 4 bases from V and 7 bases from J, with 13 bases in between. The CDR3 is 14 residues long. The CDR3 loop is CASSVQGLGEKLFF. CDR3 nucleotides: TGTGCCAGCAGTGTACAGGGATTAGGTGAAAAACTGTTTTTT.

This chain uses TRBV6-2 or TRBV6-3 with TRBJ2-1; no clear D. Germline V CDR1 and CDR2: MNHEY, SVGEGT. Trimming stripped 2 bases from V and 4 bases from J, with 6 bases between. The CDR3 is made up of 13 amino acids. The CDR3 DNA sequence: TGTGCCAGCAGTTACCGAGAGTACAATGAGCAGTTCTTC. Residues: CASSYREYNEQFF.

This sequence joins TRBV7-9 and TRBJ2-5; D might be TRBD2 (7 bases). The length of the CDR3 is 13 residues. Per germline, CDR1 SEHNR and CDR2 FQNEAQ (reference sequence). Trimming stripped 5 bases from V and 4 bases from J, with 11 bases between. The CDR3 loop is CASSLGGRETQYF. CDR3 bases: TGTGCCAGCAGCCTCGGGGGGCGAGAGACCCAGTACTTC.

The chain combines TRBV10-3 with TRBJ1-2, with TRBD1 matching over 11 bases. J lost 4 bases, V lost 6 bases, and 7 bases had no gene match. The CDR3 is 15 amino acids. The germline CDR1 and CDR2 sequences are ENHRY and SYGVKD. Here the CDR3 DNA reads TGTGCCATCAGCGCGGACAGGGGGCGGAGCTATGGCTACACCTTC. Residues: CAISADRGRSYGYTF.

The chain employs TRBV6-5 and TRBJ1-5; 8 positions match TRBD1. The CDR3 runs to 15 residues. The V and J ends lost 6 bases and 4 bases, in that order; junction bases with no gene match: 8. Germline V gene lookup returns CDR1 MNHEY and CDR2 SVGAGI. The CDR3 reads CASSHGTGENQPQHF. In nucleotides, the CDR3 is TGTGCCAGCAGCCATGGGACAGGCGAAAATCAGCCCCAGCATTTT.